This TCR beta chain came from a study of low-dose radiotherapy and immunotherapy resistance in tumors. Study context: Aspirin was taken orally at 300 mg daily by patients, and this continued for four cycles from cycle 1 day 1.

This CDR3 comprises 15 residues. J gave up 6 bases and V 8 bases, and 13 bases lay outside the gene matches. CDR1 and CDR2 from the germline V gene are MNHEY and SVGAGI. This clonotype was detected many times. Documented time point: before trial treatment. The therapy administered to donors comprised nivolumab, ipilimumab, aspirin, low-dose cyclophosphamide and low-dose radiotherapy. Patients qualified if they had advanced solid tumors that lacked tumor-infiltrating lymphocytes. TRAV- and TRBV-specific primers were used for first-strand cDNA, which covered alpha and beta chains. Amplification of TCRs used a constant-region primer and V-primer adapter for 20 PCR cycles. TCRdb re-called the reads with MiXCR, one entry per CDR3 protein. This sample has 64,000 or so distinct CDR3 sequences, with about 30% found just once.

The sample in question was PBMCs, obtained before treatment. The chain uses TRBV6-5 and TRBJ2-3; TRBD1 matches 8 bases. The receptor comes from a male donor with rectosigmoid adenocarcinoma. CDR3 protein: CASGGQGAGLDTQYF. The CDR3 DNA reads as TGTGCCAGCGGCGGGCAGGGGGCCGGTTTGGATACGCAGTATTTT.